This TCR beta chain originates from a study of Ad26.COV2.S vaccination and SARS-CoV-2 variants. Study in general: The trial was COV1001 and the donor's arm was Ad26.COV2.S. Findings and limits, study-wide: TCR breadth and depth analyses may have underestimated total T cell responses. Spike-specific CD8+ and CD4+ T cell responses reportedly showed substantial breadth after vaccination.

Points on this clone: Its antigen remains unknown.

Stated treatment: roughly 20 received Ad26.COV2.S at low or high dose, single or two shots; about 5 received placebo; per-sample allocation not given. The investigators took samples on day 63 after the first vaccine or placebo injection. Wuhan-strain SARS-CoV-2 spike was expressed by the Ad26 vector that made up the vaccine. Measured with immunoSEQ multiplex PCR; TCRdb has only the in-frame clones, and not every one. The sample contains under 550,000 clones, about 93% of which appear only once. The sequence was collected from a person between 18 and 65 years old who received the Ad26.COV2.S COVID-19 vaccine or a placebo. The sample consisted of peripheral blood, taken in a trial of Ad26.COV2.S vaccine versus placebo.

The CDR3 sequence: CSVVDRGIYGYTF. Here the CDR3 DNA reads TGCAGCGTTGTTGACAGGGGGATTTATGGCTACACCTTC. V is TRBV29-1 and J is TRBJ1-2, with TRBD1 matching 9 bases. The CDR3 consists of 13 residues. The V gene's germline CDR1 is SQVTM and CDR2 ANQGSEA. V was clipped by 4 bases and J by 5 bases; unmatched bases: 5. Using reference TRBV29-1 and TRBJ1-2 for the parts outside the CDR3, the full variable domain is SAVISQKPSRDICQRGTSLTIQCQVDSQVTMMFWYRQQPGQSLTLIATANQGSEATYESGFVIDKFPISRPNLTFSTLTVSNMSPEDSSIYLCSVVDRGIYGYTFGSGTRLTVV.